Reported below is one T cell receptor (beta chain). What it binds is not known. The ends were cut back, 7 bases at V and 5 bases at J, with 12 bases in the middle. The CDR3 totals 13 residues. Germline V CDR1 and CDR2: LNHDA, SQIVND (reference sequence). The record originates from a study of T cell repertoires in cytomegalovirus infection. Overall study: HLA-C-restricted CMV epitopes, recently identified, and well-studied HLA-B-restricted ones were used by the study. Through public TCR beta signatures, both CMV infection and matching HLA type were indicated. Study results and limitations: Predominance within the ex vivo response was attributable to HLA-C-restricted CMV-specific TCR beta clonotypes. Pooled public TCR beta family frequency picked out CMV carriers with the relevant HLA.

Using its own MiXCR run on the reads, TCRdb lists one record per CDR3 protein. This repertoire shows hundreds of thousands of distinct CDR3 sequences, 30% to 40% found once; its top ten account for over 15%. The gene calls are TRBV19 and TRBJ2-1; TRBD2 might be the D (6 bases). The sequence derives from a human donor in good health (CMV status not recorded). Some clones in this sample may be carry-over from other donors' samples. The sequencing here drew on cultured PBMCs, taken from culture after CMV antigen stimulation. CDR3 loop: CASKRGGHNEQFF. The CDR3 nucleotides are TGTGCCAGTAAAAGGGGAGGCCACAATGAGCAGTTCTTC.